Presented here are 20 T cell receptor beta chains from one specimen sequenced in a study of blood T cell repertoires in COVID-19. Repertoires were generated with immunoSEQ multiplex PCR, while TCRdb's copy carries only in-frame clones and drops some. The profile covers roughly 200,000 clones, with more than 75% appearing a single time and about 6% taken by the ten largest. Sequences were obtained from peripheral blood. The receptor source for this set is a man in his 60s who had recovered from COVID-19.

This clone was seen only once. The chain carries TRBV7-6 and TRBJ2-1, with 8 bases fitting TRBD2. Losses at the gene ends were 9 bases for V and 9 bases for J; bases not matched to a gene: 16. The CDR3 has 15 residues. The germline V gene encodes CDR1 SGHVS and CDR2 FNYEAQ. CDR3 bases: TGTGCCAGTACCCCGTCGGGCGGGGGGTGGAGTGAGCAGTTCTTC. Protein product: CASTPSGGGWSEQFF. The variable domain in full, with the rest retrieved from reference TRBV7-6 and TRBJ2-1, is GAGVSQSPRYKVTKRGQDVALRCDPISGHVSLYWYRQALGQGPEFLTYFNYEAQQDKSGLPNDRFSAERPEGSISTLTIQRTEQRDSAMYRCASTPSGGGWSEQFFGPGTRLTVL.

The chain joins TRBV3-1 (or the pseudogene TRBV3-2) to TRBJ2-5, with 7 bases aligning to TRBD1. Germline V gene lookup returns CDR1 LGHDT and CDR2 YNNKEL (reference sequence). The CDR3 is made up of 15 amino acids. With V trimmed by 1 base and J by 6 bases, 8 bases remained unmatched. The CDR3 loop is CASSQGGTGEKTQYF. CDR3 bases: TGTGCCAGCAGCCAAGGAGGTACAGGGGAAAAGACCCAGTACTTC.

The CDR3 coding sequence is TGTGCCGGGGGGGCTAGCGGTTCCTACAATGAGCAGTTCTTC. Its translation is CAGGASGSYNEQFF. The chain employs TRBV2 and TRBJ2-1; D is perhaps TRBD2 (7 bases). The V end lost 11 bases, the J end lost 1 base, and 15 bases lay between the germline ends. The V gene's germline CDR1 is SNHLY and CDR2 FYNNEI. This CDR3 region has 14 residues.

The chain employs TRBV11-2 and TRBJ2-1; D may be TRBD2 (5 bases). The CDR3 contains 15 residues. Germline V gives CDR1 SGHAT, CDR2 FQNNGV. V gave up 3 bases and J gave up 7 bases, with 16 bases separating them. CDR3 bases: TGTGCCAGCAGCTTCGGCGGGCCATCGGGGAATGAGCAGTTCTTC. This encodes CASSFGGPSGNEQFF.

This rearrangement joins TRBV19 to TRBJ1-5; D uncertain. V gave up 9 bases and J gave up 7 bases, with 16 bases separating them. CDR1 is LNHDA, CDR2 SQIVND, per germline (reference sequence). The CDR3 totals 13 residues. The CDR3 region has the DNA TGTGCCAGAAAACACAGACCCCAGCAGCCCCAGCATTTT. Its translation is CARKHRPQQPQHF. The full variable domain, with the rest looked up from reference TRBV19 and TRBJ1-5, is DGGITQSPKYLFRKEGQNVTLSCEQNLNHDAMYWYRQDPGQGLRLIYYSQIVNDFQKGDIAEGYSVSREKKESFPLTVTSAQKNPTAFYLCARKHRPQQPQHFGDGTRLSIL.

This clone was counted between two and nine times. This sequence joins TRBV3-1 (or the pseudogene TRBV3-2) and TRBJ1-2; the D is unclear. CDR1 is LGHDT and CDR2 is YNNKEL in the germline V gene (reference sequence). V lost 0 bases, J lost 0 bases, and 8 bases lay in between. The CDR3 is made up of 15 amino acids. CDR3: CASSQDVRANYGYTF. The CDR3 DNA reads TGTGCCAGCAGCCAAGATGTGCGGGCTAACTATGGCTACACCTTC.

This chain links TRBV6-5 with TRBJ1-2, with TRBD1 matching 7 bases. Germline V gene lookup returns CDR1 MNHEY and CDR2 SVGAGI. The junction had 13 bases not matched to a gene; V was cut back by 8 bases and J by 7 bases. This CDR3 is 14 amino acids long. In DNA, the CDR3 is TGTGCCAGCGGCTCAGGGACAGTCTTATCTGGCTACACCTTC. Its translation is CASGSGTVLSGYTF.

This clone was detected once. This chain joins TRBV3-1 (or the pseudogene TRBV3-2) and TRBJ2-7, with TRBD1 matching over 8 bases. The CDR3 length is 15 residues. Trimming removed 4 bases from V and 3 bases from J; junction bases left unmatched: 8. CDR1 and CDR2 from the germline V gene are LGHDT and YNNKEL (reference sequence). The CDR3 sequence is CASSPTGQVNYEQYF. CDR3 DNA: TGTGCCAGCAGCCCGACGGGACAGGTTAACTACGAGCAGTACTTC.

The CDR3 spells CASSSLPGTGDGELFF. The CDR3 coding sequence is TGTGCCAGCTCAAGTCTCCCCGGGACAGGTGACGGGGAGCTGTTTTTT. This chain uses TRBV18 with TRBJ2-2; 8 bases match TRBD1. CDR1 is KGHSH and CDR2 is LQKENI in the germline V gene. CDR3 size: 16 residues. The V gene end was trimmed by 5 bases and the J gene end by 7 bases; junction bases not matched to a gene: 12. Drawing the rest from reference TRBV18 and TRBJ2-2, the complete variable domain is NAGVMQNPRHLVRRRGQEARLRCSPMKGHSHVYWYRQLPEEGLKFMVYLQKENIIDESGMPKERFSAEFPKEGPSILRIQQVVRGDSAAYFCASSSLPGTGDGELFFGEGSRLTVL.

The chain combines TRBV29-1 with TRBJ1-3, with D perhaps matching TRBD1 (6 bases). The V end was cut by 7 bases, the J end by 5 bases, with 18 bases between. The germline gives CDR1 SQVTM, CDR2 ANQGSEA. The CDR3 sequence is 14 residues long. DNA for the CDR3: TGCAGCGCCCGAAGGGCACAGGGACGAAACACCATATATTTT. This sequence encodes CSARRAQGRNTIYF.

This chain connects TRBV11-2 to TRBJ2-1; 12 nucleotides agree with TRBD2. CDR3 length: 14 amino acids. CDR1 SGHAT and CDR2 FQNNGV come from the germline V gene. V shed 5 bases, J shed 9 bases, and the junction held 5 bases outside the gene matches. The CDR3 coding sequence is TGTGCCAGCAGCCAGACTAGCGGGAGCGGTGAGCAGTTCTTC. Translated: CASSQTSGSGEQFF.

V usage is TRBV5-1 and J usage is TRBJ2-7, with 14 bases fitting TRBD2. V trimming: 0 bases; J trimming: 6 bases; junction bases outside the gene matches: 2. Germline V gene data show CDR1 as SGHRS and CDR2 as YFSETQ. The CDR3 is 15 amino acids. CDR3 loop: CASSLGGLAGAEQYF. For the CDR3, the DNA is TGCGCCAGCAGCTTGGGGGGACTAGCGGGGGCCGAGCAGTACTTC.

The rearrangement links TRBV5-1 to TRBJ2-1; a possible D gene is TRBD2 (6 bases). Germline V gene lookup returns CDR1 SGHRS and CDR2 YFSETQ. The CDR3 has 15 residues. V was clipped by 4 bases and J by 5 bases, with 16 bases between them. The CDR3 region is CASSLLGLRDNEQFF. In DNA form, the CDR3 reads TGCGCCAGCAGCCTCCTGGGACTGCGGGACAATGAGCAGTTCTTC.

This rearrangement joins TRBV18 to TRBJ1-1, with a tentative D call TRBD1 (5 bases). Trimming removed 1 base from V and 1 base from J, with 10 bases in between. The CDR3 has 15 amino acids. CDR1 is KGHSH, CDR2 LQKENI, per germline. CDR3 DNA sequence: TGTGCCAGCTCACCACGGAGGGGCCAGAACACTGAAGCTTTCTTT. Residues: CASSPRRGQNTEAFF.

The gene calls are TRBV19 and TRBJ2-7; D perhaps matches TRBD2 (6 bases). The CDR3 extends over 14 amino acids. V was trimmed by 3 bases and J by 0 bases, leaving 9 bases between them. The germline V gene encodes CDR1 LNHDA and CDR2 SQIVND (reference sequence). DNA for the CDR3: TGTGCCAGTAGTATTGGGGGGACCTCCTACGAGCAGTACTTC. Amino acid sequence: CASSIGGTSYEQYF.

The V call is TRBV2, the J call TRBJ1-4; no clear D. Germline V gene sequence: CDR1 SNHLY, CDR2 FYNNEI. Trimming shortened V by 4 bases and J by 6 bases, and 12 bases separated the two germline ends. CDR3 length equals 14 residues. CDR3 amino acids: CASSAWRADEKLFF. CDR3 nucleotides: TGTGCCAGCAGTGCGTGGAGGGCGGATGAAAAACTGTTTTTT.

This clone has just a few counts. The chain carries TRBV12-3 or TRBV12-4 and TRBJ1-5; TRBD1 might be the D (5 bases). The CDR3 extends over 11 amino acids. Deletions cut 3 bases from V and 9 bases from J, with 6 bases between. This CDR3 reads CASSFGGPQHF. In nucleotides, the CDR3 is TGTGCCAGCAGTTTCGGGGGGCCCCAGCATTTT.

The V gene is TRBV19, the J gene TRBJ1-2; a possible D gene is TRBD1 (5 bases). V shed 7 bases and J shed 4 bases, with 16 bases lying between them. The CDR3 loop spans 14 amino acids. CDR1 is LNHDA and CDR2 is SQIVND in the germline V gene (reference sequence). The CDR3 protein is CASKEGHSLYGYTF. The CDR3 region has the DNA TGTGCCAGTAAGGAGGGGCACAGTCTCTATGGCTACACCTTC.

The chain combines TRBV7-2 with TRBJ1-6; a weak D match, TRBD1 (6 bases). The CDR3 contains 12 residues. Trimming removed 5 bases from V and 14 bases from J, with 13 bases in between. Germline V gives CDR1 SGHTA, CDR2 FQGNSA. CDR3: CASSARTATLHF. CDR3 sequence (DNA): TGTGCCAGCAGCGCGCGGACAGCGACCCTCCACTTT.

This chain links TRBV21-1 with TRBJ2-3; the table's D call, TRBD1, has no DNA check behind it. TRBV21-1 is described as a pseudogene. The CDR3 runs 16 residues. This CDR3 reads CASSKPQGSRTDTQYF. The CDR3, as DNA: TGTGCCAGCAGCAAACCGCAGGGATCGCGCACAGATACGCAGTATTTT.